The clone carrying this TCR beta chain was seen a single time. The method was immunoSEQ multiplex PCR; TCRdb's version includes in-frame clones alone and lacks a portion of them. The repertoire has about 2.4 million clones, over 85% of them found once; the top ten carry about 0.34%. The sample belongs to a study of shared clonotypes between healthy human individuals. V dropped 7 bases and J dropped 0 bases, with 16 bases sitting between them. In germline, CDR1 is SEHNR, CDR2 FQNEAQ (reference sequence). The CDR3 loop spans 16 amino acids. The chain links TRBV7-9 to TRBJ1-3; D unresolved. The source is a man aged 18-30 years in good health. Some clones in this sample may be carry-over from other donors' samples. Sequenced: naive CD4+ T cells from PBMCs. Subset reported: CD45RA+ positively selected. Here the CDR3 reads CASTPRLSSSGNTIYF. The CDR3 DNA sequence: TGTGCCAGCACCCCGAGACTCAGCAGCTCTGGAAACACCATATATTTT.